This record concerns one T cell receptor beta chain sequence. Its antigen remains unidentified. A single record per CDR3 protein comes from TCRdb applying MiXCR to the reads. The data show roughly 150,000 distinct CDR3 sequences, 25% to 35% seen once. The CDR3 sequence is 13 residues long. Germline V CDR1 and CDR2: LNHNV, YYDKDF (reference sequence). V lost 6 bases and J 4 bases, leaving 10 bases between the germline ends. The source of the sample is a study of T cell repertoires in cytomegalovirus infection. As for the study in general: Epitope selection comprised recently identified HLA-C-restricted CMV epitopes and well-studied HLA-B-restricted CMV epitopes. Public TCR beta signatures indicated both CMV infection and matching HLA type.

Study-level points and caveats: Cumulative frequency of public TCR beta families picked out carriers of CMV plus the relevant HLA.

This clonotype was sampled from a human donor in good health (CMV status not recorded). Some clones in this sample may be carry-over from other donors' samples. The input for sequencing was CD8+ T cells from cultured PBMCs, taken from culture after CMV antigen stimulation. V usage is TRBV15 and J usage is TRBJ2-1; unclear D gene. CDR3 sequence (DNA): TGTGCCACCAGGGATCTAGGGTACAATGAGCAGTTCTTC. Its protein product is CATRDLGYNEQFF.